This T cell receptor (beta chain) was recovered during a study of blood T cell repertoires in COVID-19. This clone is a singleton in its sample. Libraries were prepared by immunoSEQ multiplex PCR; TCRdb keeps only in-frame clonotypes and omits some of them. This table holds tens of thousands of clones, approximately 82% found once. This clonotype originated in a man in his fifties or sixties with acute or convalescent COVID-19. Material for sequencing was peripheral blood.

In nucleotides, the CDR3 is TGCGCCAGCAGCCTCTTAGCGGGAGTGTGGGCTGAAGCTTTCTTT. Translation gives CASSLLAGVWAEAFF. This chain connects TRBV4-1 to TRBJ1-1; D remains unclear. Germline assignment: CDR1 MGHRA and CDR2 YSYEKL. This CDR3 region has 15 residues. The V and J ends lost 4 bases and 6 bases respectively, with 18 bases between them.